Presented here are 24 T cell receptor beta chains from one specimen sequenced in a study of blood T cell repertoires in COVID-19 (TCRdb year 2020). Receptors were amplified or captured by the immunoSEQ multiplex PCR assay. TCRdb took this table from immuneACCESS and kept in-frame rearrangements with V and J called. Such tables lack part of the clones; where checked against another copy, unresolved V genes explain under half of the gap, and the rest is unexplained. For this sample there are about 270,000 clones; approximately 89% appear just once. The ten biggest clones cover over 1% of the sample. The sequenced material came from PBMCs or T cells enriched from blood (not recorded which). Receptors originate from a woman aged 40 to 50 with acute COVID-19.

V is TRBV24-1 and J is TRBJ1-5; unclear D gene. The CDR3 contains 15 residues. CDR1 is KGHDR, CDR2 SFDVKD, per germline. V gave up 3 bases and J gave up 2 bases, with 10 bases separating them. Written as DNA, the CDR3 is TGTGCCACCAGTGATCCGGGGTCGGGCAATCAGCCCCAGCATTTT. As protein: CATSDPGSGNQPQHF.

The J gene is TRBJ2-3, the V gene TRBV5-4, with a weak D call TRBD2 (5 bases). Between the trimmed V and J ends, which lost 0 bases and 2 bases, there was a span of 7 bases. Per the germline V gene, CDR1 is SGHNT and CDR2 is YYREEE (reference sequence). The CDR3 length is 14 residues. The CDR3 loop is CASSLVTNTDTQYF. DNA for the CDR3: TGTGCCAGCAGCTTGGTGACTAACACAGATACGCAGTATTTT.

V and J are TRBV5-4 and TRBJ2-5; possible D gene TRBD1, 6 bases. This CDR3 contains 14 residues. Germline CDR1 reads SGHNT; CDR2 reads YYREEE (reference sequence). V lost 2 bases to trimming and J lost 5 bases, with 13 bases between them. The CDR3 DNA is TGTGCCAGCAGCTTACAGGGTTTAGGCGAGACCCAGTACTTC. Translation: CASSLQGLGETQYF.

CDR3 DNA sequence: TGTGCCAGCAGCCCCCGTTTGGGGGGATCCTACAATGAGCAGTTCTTC. Translation gives CASSPRLGGSYNEQFF. This chain uses TRBV3-1 (or the pseudogene TRBV3-2) with TRBJ2-1, with a weak D call TRBD2 (6 bases). Per germline, CDR1 LGHDT and CDR2 YNNKEL (reference sequence). The CDR3 has 16 amino acids. Trimming pared 4 bases from V and 1 base from J, leaving 14 bases between.

This sequence joins TRBV5-5 and TRBJ1-5; the D gene is possibly TRBD1 (5 bases). Germline-derived CDR1 and CDR2 are SGHKS and YYEKEE (reference sequence). Trimming removed 6 bases at V and 1 base at J, with 14 bases between. CDR3 length equals 15 residues. This chain's CDR3 is CASNTGGFSNQPQHF. In DNA form, the CDR3 reads TGTGCCAGCAATACCGGGGGTTTCAGCAATCAGCCCCAGCATTTT.

CDR3 bases: TGCAGCGTGGGGGAATTGCGGGGCACTGAAGCTTTCTTT. Translating gives CSVGELRGTEAFF. The V gene is TRBV29-1, the J gene TRBJ1-1; a possible D gene is TRBD1 (5 bases). Trimming cost V 6 bases and J 4 bases, with 15 bases left between them. The CDR3 consists of 13 residues. Germline assignment: CDR1 SQVTM and CDR2 ANQGSEA.

V is TRBV7-2 and J is TRBJ2-3; TRBD2 matches 9 bases. The CDR3 spans 15 residues. The germline gives CDR1 SGHTA, CDR2 FQGNSA. The V segment lost 1 base and the J segment 11 bases; nucleotides outside the gene matches: 10. Here the CDR3 DNA reads TGTGCCAGCAGCTTAGATAATAGCGGGAGATTTGGGCAGTATTTT. Translated: CASSLDNSGRFGQYF.

This clone appeared a few times. The chain employs TRBV7-9 and TRBJ1-1, with D unclear. This CDR3 is built from 14 residues. V lost 7 bases, J lost 10 bases, and 22 bases lay in between. Germline assignment: CDR1 SEHNR and CDR2 FQNEAQ (reference sequence). In DNA form, the CDR3 reads TGTGCCAGCAATTCTAGGAATACGCGGAACGGAGCTTTCTTT. Translation gives CASNSRNTRNGAFF.

This chain joins TRBV19 and TRBJ1-6; TRBD1 is a possible D gene (6 bases). The germline V gene encodes CDR1 LNHDA and CDR2 SQIVND (reference sequence). The CDR3 covers 15 residues. V was cut by 7 bases and J by 3 bases, with 13 bases left in between. The CDR3 loop reads CASTAETGYNSPLHF. The CDR3 coding sequence is TGTGCCAGTACAGCCGAGACAGGCTATAATTCACCCCTCCACTTT.

The V and J genes are TRBV28 and TRBJ1-3; D is undetermined. Per the germline V gene, CDR1 is MDHEN and CDR2 is SYDVKM. This CDR3 contains 14 residues. Trimming took 6 bases from V and 0 from J, leaving 9 bases between them. DNA of the CDR3: TGTGCCAGCAGCCCAGCGTTCTCTGGAAACACCATATATTTT. Translation gives CASSPAFSGNTIYF.

The CDR3 spells CASSPGAGGNRDGYTF. The CDR3, as DNA: TGTGCCAGCTCACCGGGGGCAGGGGGCAATCGGGATGGCTACACCTTC. J is TRBJ1-2 and V is TRBV18; 8 nucleotides agree with TRBD1. There are 16 residues in the CDR3. V was clipped by 3 bases and J by 6 bases; unmatched bases: 12. Germline values: CDR1 KGHSH, CDR2 LQKENI.

The chain combines TRBV29-1 with TRBJ2-7; possible D gene TRBD1, 5 bases. Germline V gene data show CDR1 as SQVTM and CDR2 as ANQGSEA. V was clipped by 3 bases and J by 3 bases, with 15 bases between them. This CDR3 has 14 residues. The CDR3 DNA reads TGCAGCGTTGAGTATCAGGGTGTCGGCTACGAGCAGTACTTC. Amino acid sequence: CSVEYQGVGYEQYF.

CDR3 region: CASGSEGGELFF. The CDR3 DNA reads TGTGCTAGTGGATCGGAGGGCGGGGAGCTGTTTTTT. The V call is TRBV12-5, the J call TRBJ2-2, with D possibly TRBD2 on 6 matching bases. The CDR3 is 12 residues long. Germline lookup yields CDR1 LGHNT and CDR2 FRNRAP. Trimming cost V 6 bases and J 7 bases, with 9 bases left between them. The whole variable domain, filled in from reference TRBV12-5 and TRBJ2-2, reads DARVTQTPRHKVTEMGQEVTMRCQPILGHNTVFWYRQTMMQGLELLAYFRNRAPLDDSGMPKDRFSAEMPDATLATLKIQPSEPRDSAVYFCASGSEGGELFFGEGSRLTVL.

This rearrangement joins TRBV5-4 to TRBJ1-1; 7 positions agree with TRBD1. The CDR3 runs 15 residues. CDR1 and CDR2 (germline): SGHNT, YYREEE (reference sequence). Losses at the gene ends were 0 bases for V and 2 bases for J; bases not matched to a gene: 4. The CDR3 DNA follows: TGTGCCAGCAGCTTGGTTAACAGGGGCAACACTGAAGCTTTCTTT. Protein sequence: CASSLVNRGNTEAFF.

V usage is TRBV5-1 and J usage is TRBJ2-3, with D perhaps TRBD2 (6 bases). The CDR3 contains 15 residues. In germline, CDR1 is SGHRS, CDR2 YFSETQ. V gave up 0 bases and J gave up 0 bases, with 8 bases separating them. The CDR3 region has the DNA TGCGCCAGCAGCTTGGAGCGGGTCAGCACAGATACGCAGTATTTT. Its translation is CASSLERVSTDTQYF. The variable domain in full, completed from reference TRBV5-1 and TRBJ2-3, reads KAGVTQTPRYLIKTRGQQVTLSCSPISGHRSVSWYQQTPGQGLQFLFEYFSETQRNKGNFPGRFSGRQFSNSRSEMNVSTLELGDSALYLCASSLERVSTDTQYFGPGTRLTVL.

The chain recombines TRBV24-1 with TRBJ1-2; D gene uncertain. This CDR3 spans 12 amino acids. The germline V and J ends were trimmed by 6 bases and 0 bases, with 4 bases remaining between them. Looked up from germline, CDR1 is KGHDR and CDR2 is SFDVKD. The CDR3 reads CATSLSNYGYTF. The CDR3 DNA reads TGTGCCACCAGTCTATCTAACTATGGCTACACCTTC.

The chain is built from TRBV7-9 and TRBJ1-2, with no clear D. Per the germline V gene, CDR1 is SEHNR and CDR2 is FQNEAQ (reference sequence). Trimming pared 4 bases from V and 2 bases from J, leaving 14 bases between. The CDR3 runs to 15 residues. The CDR3 DNA follows: TGTGCCAGCAGCTCAGACACCAATAAAAACTATGGCTACACCTTC. This codes for CASSSDTNKNYGYTF. Drawing the rest from reference TRBV7-9 and TRBJ1-2, the complete variable domain is DTGVSQNPRHKITKRGQNVTFRCDPISEHNRLYWYRQTLGQGPEFLTYFQNEAQLEKSRLLSDRFSAERPKGSFSTLEIQRTEQGDSAMYLCASSSDTNKNYGYTFGSGTRLTVV.

The chain joins TRBV30 to TRBJ1-1; no definite D call. V dropped 3 bases and J dropped 4 bases, with 15 bases sitting between them. The length of the CDR3 is 14 residues. Germline V gene sequence: CDR1 GTSNPN, CDR2 SVGIG (reference sequence). CDR3: CAWRSSQVTTEAFF. The CDR3 DNA reads as TGTGCCTGGAGGAGTTCTCAGGTGACCACTGAAGCTTTCTTT.

The chain couples TRBV7-8 to TRBJ1-1; D may be TRBD1 (5 bases). The CDR3 sequence is 15 residues long. Trimming stripped 1 base from V and 1 base from J, with 10 bases between. Germline V lookup: CDR1 SGHVS, CDR2 FQNEAQ. CDR3 in amino acids: CASSLGATENTEAFF. CDR3 in DNA: TGTGCCAGCAGCTTAGGAGCGACAGAGAACACTGAAGCTTTCTTT.

The V and J genes are TRBV3-1 (or the pseudogene TRBV3-2) and TRBJ1-2; D is unclear. The germline CDR1 and CDR2 sequences are LGHDT and YNNKEL (reference sequence). This CDR3 spans 12 amino acids. Trimming cost V 1 base and J 8 bases, with 8 bases left between them. The CDR3 DNA sequence: TGTGCCAGCAGCCAAGTAAGGGAGGGCTACACCTTC. The encoded protein is CASSQVREGYTF.

The chain uses TRBV2 and TRBJ1-1; D is perhaps TRBD1 (6 bases). The V gene's germline CDR1 is SNHLY and CDR2 FYNNEI. The CDR3 covers 14 residues. V lost 6 bases and J 1 base, leaving 12 bases between the germline ends. The CDR3 bases are TGTGCCAGCAGAACAGGGATGCGGAACACTGAAGCTTTCTTT. It is translated as CASRTGMRNTEAFF. Based on the CDR3 plus reference TRBV2 and TRBJ1-1, the full variable domain is EPEVTQTPSHQVTQMGQEVILRCVPISNHLYFYWYRQILGQKVEFLVSFYNNEISEKSEIFDDQFSVERPDGSNFTLKIRSTKLEDSAMYFCASRTGMRNTEAFFGQGTRLTVV.

The chain uses TRBV10-3 and TRBJ2-5, with D unclear. CDR1 ENHRY and CDR2 SYGVKD come from the germline V gene. Trimming removed 6 bases at V and 3 bases at J, with 11 bases between. The CDR3 is made up of 13 amino acids. The CDR3 loop reads CAISSVQKETQYF. The CDR3 bases are TGTGCCATCAGCTCAGTGCAAAAAGAGACCCAGTACTTC.

J is TRBJ1-4 and V is TRBV5-6; tentatively, D is TRBD1 (6 bases). V was cut by 5 bases and J by 4 bases, with 18 bases left in between. Germline CDR1 is SGHDT and CDR2 is YYEEEE. The CDR3 loop spans 16 amino acids. This CDR3 reads CASRTRGGYINEKLFF. The CDR3 nucleotides read TGTGCCAGCAGGACGAGGGGGGGATATATTAATGAAAAACTGTTTTTT.

V and J are TRBV20-1 and TRBJ1-4; D unresolved. CDR1 DFQATT and CDR2 SNEGSKA come from the germline V gene (reference sequence). The CDR3 has 17 residues. Trimming took off 3 bases at V and 0 bases at J, with 17 bases between the two ends. CDR3 bases: TGCAGTGCTAGTCTGTGGGAAAGGAGGTCAACTAATGAAAAACTGTTTTTT. Amino acids: CSASLWERRSTNEKLFF.